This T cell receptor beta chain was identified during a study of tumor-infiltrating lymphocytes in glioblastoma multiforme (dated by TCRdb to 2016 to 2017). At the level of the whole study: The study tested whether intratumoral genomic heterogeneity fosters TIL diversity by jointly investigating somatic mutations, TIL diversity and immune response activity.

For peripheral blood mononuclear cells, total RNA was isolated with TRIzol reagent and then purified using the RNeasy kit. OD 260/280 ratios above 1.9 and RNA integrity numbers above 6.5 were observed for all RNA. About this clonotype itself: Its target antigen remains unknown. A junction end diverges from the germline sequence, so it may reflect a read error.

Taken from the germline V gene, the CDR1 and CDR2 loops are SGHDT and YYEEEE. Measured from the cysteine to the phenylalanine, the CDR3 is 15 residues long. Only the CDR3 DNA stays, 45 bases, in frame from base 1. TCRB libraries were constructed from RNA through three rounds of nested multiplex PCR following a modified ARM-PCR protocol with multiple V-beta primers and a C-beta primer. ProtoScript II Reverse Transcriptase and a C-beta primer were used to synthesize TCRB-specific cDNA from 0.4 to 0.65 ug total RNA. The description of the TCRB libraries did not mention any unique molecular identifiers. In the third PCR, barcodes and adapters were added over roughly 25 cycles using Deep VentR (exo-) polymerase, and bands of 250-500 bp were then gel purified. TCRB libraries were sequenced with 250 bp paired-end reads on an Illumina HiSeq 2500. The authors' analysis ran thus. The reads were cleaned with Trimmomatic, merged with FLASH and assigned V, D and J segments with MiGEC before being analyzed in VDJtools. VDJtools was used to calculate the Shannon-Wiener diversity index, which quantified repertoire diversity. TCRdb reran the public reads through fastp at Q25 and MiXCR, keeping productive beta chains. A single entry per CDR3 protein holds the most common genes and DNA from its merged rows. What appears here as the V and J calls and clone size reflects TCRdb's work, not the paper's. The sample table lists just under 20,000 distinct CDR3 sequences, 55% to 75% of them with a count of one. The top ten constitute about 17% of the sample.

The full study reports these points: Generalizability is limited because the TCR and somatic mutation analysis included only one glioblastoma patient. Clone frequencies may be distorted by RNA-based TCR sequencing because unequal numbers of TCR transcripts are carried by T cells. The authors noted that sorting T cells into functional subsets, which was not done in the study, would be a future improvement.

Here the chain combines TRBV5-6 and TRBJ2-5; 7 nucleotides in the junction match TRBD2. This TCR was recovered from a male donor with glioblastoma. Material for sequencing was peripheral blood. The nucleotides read TGCGCCAGCAGCCTGGGGGGGGGAGCACAAGAGACCCAGTACTTC. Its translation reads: CASSLGGGAQETQYF.